Below are 30 T cell receptor beta chains sequenced from a single sample in a study of blood T cell repertoires in COVID-19 (dated by TCRdb to the early 2020s). Library method: the immunoSEQ multiplex PCR assay. Sourced from immuneACCESS, this table was stored by TCRdb with only in-frame sequences that have V and J called. A share of the clones is absent; for the studies checked, an unresolved V gene accounts for under half, and the remainder has no known explanation. This sample gives 99,000 or so clones in total; 84% of them show up just once. The leading ten clones occupy 26% of the sample. The specimen was peripheral blood. The receptors derive from a man in his 60s with acute or convalescent COVID-19.

The CDR3 DNA reads TGTGCCAGCTCATCCCCAGGGGGCCCAAGCACAGATACGCAGTATTTT. This encodes CASSSPGGPSTDTQYF. The chain has TRBV18 and TRBJ2-3; 8 bases line up with TRBD1. The CDR3 is 16 residues long. V lost 5 bases and J lost 0; bases outside the gene matches: 7. CDR1 KGHSH and CDR2 LQKENI come from the germline V gene.

The gene calls are TRBV15 and TRBJ2-7, with 7 bases lining up with TRBD2. The CDR3 extends over 15 amino acids. With V trimmed by 0 bases and J by 2 bases, 4 bases remained unmatched. Germline V gene lookup returns CDR1 LNHNV and CDR2 YYDKDF (reference sequence). The CDR3 sequence is CATSREYSGAYEQYF. CDR3 bases: TGTGCCACCAGCAGAGAATACAGCGGGGCCTACGAGCAGTACTTC.

The chain couples TRBV7-9 to TRBJ2-5, with a possible D match to TRBD1 (6 bases). The CDR3 is made up of 17 amino acids. The V end was cut by 1 base, the J end by 3 bases, with 18 bases between. Germline-derived CDR1 and CDR2 are SEHNR and FQNEAQ (reference sequence). The CDR3 reads CASSLDLRRDKEETQYF. CDR3 bases: TGTGCCAGCAGCTTAGACTTGCGACGGGACAAAGAAGAGACCCAGTACTTC.

The rearrangement links TRBV10-3 to TRBJ1-4, with D possibly matching TRBD1 (5 bases). The CDR3 extends over 15 amino acids. V lost 0 bases, J lost 6 bases, and 11 bases lay in between. Germline V gene sequence: CDR1 ENHRY, CDR2 SYGVKD. The CDR3 DNA reads as TGTGCCATCAGTGAGTCGACTGGGGCGGATGAAAAACTGTTTTTT. Protein product: CAISESTGADEKLFF.

This rearrangement joins TRBV6-6 to TRBJ2-1; 7 bases match TRBD2. Germline CDR1 and CDR2: MNHNY and SVGAGI (reference sequence). V lost 5 bases and J lost 7; bases outside the gene matches: 8. The CDR3 has 14 residues. The CDR3 DNA follows: TGTGCCAGCAGTCCTCTCGCTAGCGGAAATGAGCAGTTCTTC. Translating gives CASSPLASGNEQFF.

This clone was seen a single time. DNA of the CDR3: TGTGCCAGCTCTCGCCGGACTAGCGGGGCGAACACCGGGGAGCTGTTTTTT. Its protein is CASSRRTSGANTGELFF. The genes are TRBV18 and TRBJ2-2; 12 nucleotides line up with TRBD2. Germline values: CDR1 KGHSH, CDR2 LQKENI. CDR3 length equals 17 residues. Trimming took 6 bases from V and 0 from J; bases not matched to a gene: 5.

The chain carries TRBV5-4 and TRBJ1-1; 9 nucleotides line up with TRBD1. This CDR3 has 14 amino acids. V lost 4 bases, J lost 5 bases, and 6 bases stayed unmatched. Germline values: CDR1 SGHNT, CDR2 YYREEE (reference sequence). In DNA form, the CDR3 reads TGTGCCAGCAGCACGGACAGGGGTCAGACTGAAGCTTTCTTT. Encoded protein: CASSTDRGQTEAFF.

The V call is TRBV6-5, the J call TRBJ1-1, with 7 nucleotides matching TRBD1. Germline V lookup: CDR1 MNHEY, CDR2 SVGAGI. Losses at the gene ends were 4 bases for V and 4 bases for J; bases not matched to a gene: 6. This CDR3 region has 14 residues. The chain's CDR3 is CASSLQGLFTEAFF. The CDR3 coding sequence is TGTGCCAGCAGTTTACAGGGGTTATTCACTGAAGCTTTCTTT.

The J gene is TRBJ2-1, the V gene TRBV5-1; 9 nucleotides line up with TRBD2. With V trimmed by 4 bases and J by 9 bases, 14 bases remained unmatched. Germline CDR1 and CDR2: SGHRS and YFSETQ. The CDR3 loop spans 16 amino acids. CDR3 region: CASSPPGGLARGEQFF. CDR3 bases: TGCGCCAGCAGCCCCCCCGGTGGACTAGCGCGCGGTGAGCAGTTCTTC. The variable domain in full, completed from reference TRBV5-1 and TRBJ2-1, reads KAGVTQTPRYLIKTRGQQVTLSCSPISGHRSVSWYQQTPGQGLQFLFEYFSETQRNKGNFPGRFSGRQFSNSRSEMNVSTLELGDSALYLCASSPPGGLARGEQFFGPGTRLTVL.

This CDR3 reads CASGLLAGGPNEQFF. CDR3 DNA: TGTGCTAGTGGTTTGTTGGCGGGAGGGCCCAATGAGCAGTTCTTC. The chain combines TRBV12-5 with TRBJ2-1, with 9 bases identical to TRBD2. The germline V gene encodes CDR1 LGHNT and CDR2 FRNRAP. V gave up 2 bases and J gave up 6 bases; unmatched junction bases: 5. The CDR3 is 15 amino acids.

The rearrangement links TRBV5-4 to TRBJ2-1, with TRBD2 matching 7 bases. The CDR3 has 17 residues. In germline, CDR1 is SGHNT, CDR2 YYREEE (reference sequence). Trimming at V came to 0 bases and at J to 2 bases, leaving 8 bases not matched to a gene. CDR3 coding DNA: TGTGCCAGCAGCTTGGATTTGGTCGCGGGAGCCTACAATGAGCAGTTCTTC. Protein: CASSLDLVAGAYNEQFF.

CDR3 coding DNA: TGCAGCGTTGATTGGGAGCTCAGCACAGATACGCAGTATTTT. It translates to CSVDWELSTDTQYF. The chain has TRBV29-1 and TRBJ2-3; tentatively, D is TRBD2 (5 bases). This CDR3 is 14 amino acids long. V was clipped by 3 bases and J by 0 bases, with 10 bases between them. Germline V gene data show CDR1 as SQVTM and CDR2 as ANQGSEA.

This chain joins TRBV28 and TRBJ2-3; 7 bases align to TRBD1. This CDR3 has 15 amino acids. Trimming cost V 6 bases and J 2 bases; bases outside gene matches: 8. The V gene's germline CDR1 is MDHEN and CDR2 SYDVKM. The chain's CDR3 is CASRPLGTATDTQYF. CDR3 coding DNA: TGTGCCAGCAGACCACTCGGGACAGCCACAGATACGCAGTATTTT.

The CDR3 is CSASRWESAADTQYF. The CDR3, as DNA: TGCAGTGCTAGTCGGTGGGAGAGCGCGGCAGATACGCAGTATTTT. V gene TRBV20-1 combines with J gene TRBJ2-3; a weak D match, TRBD2 (5 bases). The CDR3 sequence is 15 residues long. Germline lookup yields CDR1 DFQATT and CDR2 SNEGSKA (reference sequence). Trimming pared 3 bases from V and 4 bases from J, leaving 17 bases between.

The V and J genes are TRBV28 and TRBJ2-1, with TRBD2 as a possible D gene (6 bases). CDR1 and CDR2 (germline): MDHEN, SYDVKM. The CDR3 consists of 12 residues. The V and J ends lost 2 bases and 9 bases respectively, with 8 bases between them. CDR3 amino acids: CASSLAGREQFF. The CDR3 DNA is TGTGCCAGCAGTTTAGCGGGACGTGAGCAGTTCTTC. Variable domain in full (rest from reference TRBV28 and TRBJ2-1): DVKVTQSSRYLVKRTGEKVFLECVQDMDHENMFWYRQDPGLGLRLIYFSYDVKMKEKGDIPEGYSVSREKKERFSLILESASTNQTSMYLCASSLAGREQFFGPGTRLTVL.

The rearrangement uses TRBV2 and TRBJ2-1; TRBD2 matches at 16 bases. After removal of 0 bases from V and 9 bases from J, the junction contained 5 bases not matched to a gene. Germline V gene lookup returns CDR1 SNHLY and CDR2 FYNNEI. The CDR3 length is 17 residues. This CDR3 reads CASSEAPGLAGGTEQFF. The DNA of the CDR3 is TGTGCCAGCAGTGAAGCGCCGGGACTAGCGGGAGGGACTGAGCAGTTCTTC.

This clone has just a few counts. J is TRBJ2-3 and V is TRBV10-2; 9 bases match TRBD2. V shed 3 bases and J 0 bases; nucleotides not matched to a gene: 10. This CDR3 has 18 amino acids. CDR1 is WSHSY, CDR2 SAAADI, per germline. The CDR3 loop is CASSDRDRLAASTDTQYF. DNA of the CDR3: TGCGCCAGCAGTGACCGTGATCGACTAGCGGCTAGCACAGATACGCAGTATTTT.

For this clone: One end of the junction does not line up with germline, which may come from a read error. The J gene is TRBJ2-5, the V gene TRBV4-2; TRBD1 is a possible D gene (5 bases). CDR1 and CDR2 (germline): LGHNA, YNFKEQ. This CDR3 spans 13 amino acids. This CDR3 is CASSKDKGETQYF. Written as DNA, the CDR3 is TGTGCCAGCAGCAAAGATAAGGGGGAGACCCAGTACTTC.

This clone was picked up a small number of times. This rearrangement joins TRBV5-1 to TRBJ2-7; 9 nucleotides align to TRBD1. The trim removed 0 bases at V and 0 bases at J, leaving 4 bases unmatched. CDR3 size: 16 residues. CDR1 is SGHRS and CDR2 is YFSETQ in the germline V gene. In nucleotides, the CDR3 is TGCGCCAGCAGCTTGGCACCGACAGGGGGCTCCTACGAGCAGTACTTC. Amino acids: CASSLAPTGGSYEQYF.

The chain links TRBV4-1 to TRBJ2-5; a weak D match, TRBD2 (6 bases). The CDR3 spans 15 residues. V was clipped by 4 bases and J by 1 base, with 13 bases between them. Germline V lookup: CDR1 MGHRA, CDR2 YSYEKL. The CDR3 reads CASSPQAGPQETQYF. CDR3 DNA sequence: TGCGCCAGCAGCCCCCAAGCGGGCCCCCAAGAGACCCAGTACTTC.

The rearrangement uses TRBV5-8 and TRBJ2-5; unclear D gene. CDR3 length equals 15 residues. The V gene's germline CDR1 is SGHTS and CDR2 YDEGEE. With 4 bases removed from V and 3 bases from J, the gap between germline ends came to 16 bases. For the CDR3, the DNA is TGTGCCAGCAGCCGGCCATTGGCACAGAAAGAGACCCAGTACTTC. Its protein product is CASSRPLAQKETQYF.

This clone was observed a few times. The CDR3 loop is CASSYQRGVREQFF. Written as DNA, the CDR3 is TGTGCCAGCAGTTACCAGCGGGGGGTACGTGAGCAGTTCTTC. V usage is TRBV27 and J usage is TRBJ2-1; 9 nucleotides agree with TRBD2. The germline gives CDR1 MNHEY, CDR2 SMNVEV (reference sequence). The CDR3 extends over 14 amino acids. V was pared by 4 bases and J by 9 bases, with 7 bases of the junction left unmatched.

This sequence joins TRBV5-5 and TRBJ2-3; 16 positions match TRBD2. This CDR3 region has 18 residues. Germline assignment: CDR1 SGHKS and CDR2 YYEKEE (reference sequence). With 4 bases clipped from V and 5 bases from J, the junction kept 10 bases outside the gene matches. Here the CDR3 reads CASSPGTSGRALGDTQYF. CDR3 DNA: TGTGCCAGCAGCCCGGGGACTAGCGGGAGGGCCTTGGGAGATACGCAGTATTTT.

The chain joins TRBV19 to TRBJ1-4, with TRBD1 matching 9 bases. In germline, CDR1 is LNHDA, CDR2 SQIVND (reference sequence). The CDR3 has 14 amino acids. Germline trimming cut 9 bases from V and 4 bases from J; bases unmatched to any gene: 6. The CDR3 protein is CASGPTGGNEKLFF. For the CDR3, the DNA is TGTGCCAGCGGGCCGACAGGGGGTAATGAAAAACTGTTTTTT.

V and J are TRBV5-4 and TRBJ1-6; D unresolved. CDR3 length equals 14 residues. V shed 4 bases and J shed 6 bases, with 11 bases lying between them. Looked up from germline, CDR1 is SGHNT and CDR2 is YYREEE (reference sequence). The CDR3 DNA reads as TGTGCCAGCAGCCTGGACCCGGGTAATTCACCCCTCCACTTT. As protein: CASSLDPGNSPLHF.

The rearrangement links TRBV7-9 to TRBJ2-2; 9 bases are shared with TRBD2. CDR3 length equals 16 residues. V was pared by 2 bases and J by 4 bases, with 5 bases of the junction left unmatched. The germline CDR1 and CDR2 sequences are SEHNR and FQNEAQ (reference sequence). CDR3 loop: CASSLTGGRGTGELFF. Written as DNA, the CDR3 is TGTGCCAGCAGCTTAACTGGCGGGAGGGGCACCGGGGAGCTGTTTTTT.

This chain joins TRBV27 and TRBJ2-7, with 11 bases lining up with TRBD2. This CDR3 is 20 amino acids long. After removal of 0 bases from V and 2 bases from J, the junction contained 15 bases not matched to a gene. Germline values: CDR1 MNHEY, CDR2 SMNVEV (reference sequence). The CDR3 DNA reads as TGTGCCAGCAGTTTATCTGCCGGTGGTAGCGGGAGGGTCTCCCCCTACGAGCAGTACTTC. Its translation: CASSLSAGGSGRVSPYEQYF.

J is TRBJ2-1 and V is TRBV6-2 or TRBV6-3; D not resolved. CDR1 MNHEY and CDR2 SVGEGT come from the germline V gene. The CDR3 spans 11 residues. Trimming shortened V by 3 bases and J by 10 bases, and 7 bases separated the two germline ends. CDR3 in DNA: TGTGCCAGCAGTTATCTCCGGGAGCAGTTCTTC. Amino acid sequence: CASSYLREQFF.

This chain connects TRBV3-1 (or the pseudogene TRBV3-2) to TRBJ2-7; 7 bases map to TRBD1. The CDR3 is 15 residues long. Trimming removed 6 bases from V and 6 bases from J; junction bases left unmatched: 14. CDR1 and CDR2 from the germline V gene are LGHDT and YNNKEL (reference sequence). CDR3: CASRGSERGLVEQYF. The CDR3 DNA follows: TGTGCCAGCAGGGGATCAGAAAGGGGGCTGGTCGAGCAGTACTTC.

The rearrangement joins TRBV7-9 to TRBJ2-7; maybe TRBD2 (5 bases). Germline V gene lookup returns CDR1 SEHNR and CDR2 FQNEAQ (reference sequence). This CDR3 region has 19 residues. V was cut by 3 bases and J by 6 bases, with 30 bases left in between. CDR3 sequence: CASSFTPYLDGEGSVEQYF. The CDR3 DNA is TGTGCCAGCAGCTTTACCCCGTATTTGGACGGGGAAGGCTCGGTCGAGCAGTACTTC.